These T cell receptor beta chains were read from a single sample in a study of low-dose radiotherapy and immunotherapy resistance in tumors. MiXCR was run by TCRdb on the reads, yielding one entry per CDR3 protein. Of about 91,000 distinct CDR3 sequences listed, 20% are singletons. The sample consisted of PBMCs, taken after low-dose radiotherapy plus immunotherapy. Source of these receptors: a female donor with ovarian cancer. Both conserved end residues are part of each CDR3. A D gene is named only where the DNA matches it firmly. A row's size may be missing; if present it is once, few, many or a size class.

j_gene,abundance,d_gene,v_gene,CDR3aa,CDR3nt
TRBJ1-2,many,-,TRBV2,CASSEVYGYTF,TGTGCCAGCAGTGAAGTCTATGGCTACACCTTC
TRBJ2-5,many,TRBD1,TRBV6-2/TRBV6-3,CASRKHGQGASQQETQYF,TGTGCCAGCAGAAAACACGGACAGGGGGCGTCTCAACAAGAGACCCAGTACTTC
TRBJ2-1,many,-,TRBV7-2,CASSLSTPPNEQFF,TGTGCCAGCAGTCTTAGTACTCCCCCCAATGAGCAGTTCTTC
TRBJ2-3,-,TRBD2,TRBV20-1,CSASRDGGADTQYF,TGCAGTGCTAGTCGAGACGGGGGGGCAGATACGCAGTATTTT
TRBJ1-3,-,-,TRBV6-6,CASSYGGTGNTIYF,TGTGCCAGCAGTTATGGGGGGACGGGGAACACCATATATTTT
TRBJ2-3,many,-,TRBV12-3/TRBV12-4,CASSLRLHTQYF,TGTGCCAGCAGTTTGCGCCTCCATACGCAGTATTTT
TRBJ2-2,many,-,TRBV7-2,CASSLVGGANTGELFF,TGTGCCAGCAGTCTAGTCGGCGGAGCGAACACCGGGGAGCTGTTTTTT
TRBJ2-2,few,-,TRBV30,CAWSVGQNTGELFF,TGTGCCTGGAGTGTTGGGCAGAACACCGGGGAGCTGTTTTTT
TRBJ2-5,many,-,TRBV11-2,CASSLVQGQETQYF,TGTGCCAGCAGCTTAGTCCAGGGGCAAGAGACCCAGTACTTC
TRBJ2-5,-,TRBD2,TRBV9,CASSVLAGAPQETQYF,TGTGCCAGCAGCGTACTAGCGGGAGCGCCGCAAGAGACCCAGTACTTC
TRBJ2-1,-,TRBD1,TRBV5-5,CASSLGGQGYNEQFF,TGTGCCAGCAGCTTGGGTGGACAGGGATACAATGAGCAGTTCTTC
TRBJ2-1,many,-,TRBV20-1,CSAGGKGEGVNEQFF,TGCAGTGCGGGGGGAAAGGGGGAGGGCGTCAATGAGCAGTTCTTC
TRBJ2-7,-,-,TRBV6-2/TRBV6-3,CASSSGPRPGDEQYF,TGTGCCAGCAGCAGCGGTCCTCGGCCAGGGGACGAGCAGTACTTC
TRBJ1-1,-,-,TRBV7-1,CASSSGRNTEAFF,TGTGCCAGCAGTTCCGGTCGGAACACTGAAGCTTTCTTT
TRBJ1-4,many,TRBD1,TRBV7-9,CASSPGQGSDEKLFF,TGTGCCAGCAGCCCCGGACAGGGATCGGACGAAAAACTGTTTTTT
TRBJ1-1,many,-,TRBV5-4,CASSSGMNTEAFF,TGTGCCAGCAGCTCTGGAATGAACACTGAAGCTTTCTTT
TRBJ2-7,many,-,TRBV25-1,CASNPGGTYEQYF,TGTGCCAGCAACCCCGGAGGGACCTACGAGCAGTACTTC
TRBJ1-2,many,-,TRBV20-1,CSARVAATNYGYTF,TGCAGTGCTAGAGTGGCAGCCACTAACTATGGCTACACCTTC
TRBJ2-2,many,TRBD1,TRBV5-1,CASSSGQVGTGELFF,TGCGCCAGCAGCTCCGGACAGGTGGGCACCGGGGAGCTGTTTTTT
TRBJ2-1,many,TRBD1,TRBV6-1,CASRIPRDRGRRNEQFF,TGTGCCAGCAGAATACCCCGAGACAGGGGGCGCAGGAATGAGCAGTTCTTC
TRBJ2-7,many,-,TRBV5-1,CASSLELGTGEQYF,TGCGCCAGCAGCTTGGAGTTAGGGACGGGCGAGCAGTACTTC
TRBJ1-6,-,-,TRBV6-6,CASGPSESSYNSPLHF,TGTGCCAGCGGGCCCTCGGAGAGCTCCTATAATTCACCCCTCCACTTT
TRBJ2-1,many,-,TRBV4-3,CASSHTLGEGGYNEQFF,TGCGCCAGCAGCCACACCCTCGGGGAGGGGGGGTACAATGAGCAGTTCTTC
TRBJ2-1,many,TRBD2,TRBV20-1,CSARVAGGDEQFF,TGCAGTGCTAGGGTAGCGGGAGGCGATGAGCAGTTCTTC
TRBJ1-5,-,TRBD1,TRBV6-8,CASRRGREDQPQHF,TGTGCCAGCAGGAGGGGGCGCGAGGATCAGCCCCAGCATTTT
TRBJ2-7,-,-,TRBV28,CASSSTGSSGWTYEQYF,TGTGCCAGCAGCTCCACCGGGTCGAGCGGGTGGACCTACGAGCAGTACTTC
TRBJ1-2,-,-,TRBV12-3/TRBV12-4,CASSSQGLGYTF,TGTGCCAGCAGTTCACAGGGCCTCGGCTACACCTTC
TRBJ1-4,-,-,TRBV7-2,CDSRPGPTNEKLFF,TGTGACAGCAGACCAGGACCTACTAATGAAAAACTGTTTTTT
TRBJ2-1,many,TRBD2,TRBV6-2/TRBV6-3,CASSGLGLAVFKQFF,TGTGCCAGCAGTGGGCTCGGACTAGCGGTCTTTAAGCAGTTCTTC
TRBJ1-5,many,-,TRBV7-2,CASSLDRLLSNQPQHF,TGTGCCAGCAGCTTAGATAGGCTTTTGAGCAATCAGCCCCAGCATTTT
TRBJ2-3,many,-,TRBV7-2,CASSLAWADTQYF,TGTGCCAGCAGCTTAGCCTGGGCAGATACGCAGTATTTT
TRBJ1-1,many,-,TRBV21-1,CASGQHRENTEAFF,TGTGCCAGCGGCCAACACAGGGAGAACACTGAAGCTTTCTTT
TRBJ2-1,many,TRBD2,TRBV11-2,CASSIRTSFYNEQFF,TGTGCCAGCAGCATACGGACTAGCTTCTACAATGAGCAGTTCTTC
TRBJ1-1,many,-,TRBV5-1,CASSLGPDPGAFF,TGCGCCAGCAGCTTAGGGCCAGACCCTGGAGCTTTCTTT